The rows below give T cell receptor beta chains drawn from one sample of a study of blood T cell repertoires in COVID-19. The data were produced by immunoSEQ multiplex PCR, yet TCRdb's version contains in-frame clones alone and is incomplete. Of about 170,000 clones listed, 85% to 95% were seen once; the top ten hold approximately 0.5%. Source material: peripheral blood. The receptors come from a man aged 50 to 60 with acute or convalescent COVID-19. Both conserved end residues are part of each CDR3. Fields, in order: D gene, clone size, V gene, J gene, CDR3 protein. The D gene is left open where the match is weak. Expanded clones get a size class; other rows say once, few or many, or leave the size out.

>-|-|TRBV18|TRBJ2-5
CASSTGAASGQTQYF
>TRBD2|-|TRBV7-2|TRBJ2-3
CASSPTPTSGSDTQYF
>TRBD2|-|TRBV5-1|TRBJ2-4
CASRISSGGASIQYF
>TRBD1|-|TRBV18|TRBJ2-6
CASSPQGAGSGANVLTF
>-|-|TRBV4-1|TRBJ1-1
CASSHGALNTEAFF
>TRBD2|-|TRBV9|TRBJ2-3
CASSLGLAGGTDTQYF
>-|-|TRBV27|TRBJ2-2
CASSFGTRNTGELFF
>-|-|TRBV28|TRBJ2-1
CASREGGSYNEQFF
>-|-|TRBV11-2|TRBJ1-6
CASSPREGPNSPLHF
>-|-|TRBV7-8|TRBJ1-2
CASSLGGPYGYTF
>TRBD1|-|TRBV7-6|TRBJ2-5
CASSPTAGQGSIRRYQETQYF
>-|-|TRBV7-3|TRBJ2-2
CASSHSQGLGGELFF
>-|once|TRBV4-1|TRBJ1-2
CASSQEHRVPNYGYTF
>-|-|TRBV3-1/TRBV3-2|TRBJ1-4
CASRKGTSNEKLFF
>TRBD1|-|TRBV7-2|TRBJ1-3
CASSQLTGFGNTIYF
>TRBD1|-|TRBV19|TRBJ1-5
CASSPWTGNPDQPQHF
>TRBD2|-|TRBV3-1/TRBV3-2|TRBJ2-1
CASSPPLAGTYNEQFF
>TRBD1|-|TRBV12-3/TRBV12-4|TRBJ1-1
CASTQGQGAEAFF
>-|-|TRBV9|TRBJ2-3
CASSERTDTQYF
>TRBD2|-|TRBV19|TRBJ2-3
CASRLAGNTDTQYF
>TRBD1|-|TRBV28|TRBJ1-4
CASSLGGQDEKLFF
>TRBD2|-|TRBV2|TRBJ2-1
CASTQAGGSYNEQFF
>-|-|TRBV2|TRBJ1-1
CASSKDRNTEAFF
>TRBD1|-|TRBV6-5|TRBJ2-7
CASSYSRTGGRYEQYF
>-|-|TRBV19|TRBJ1-5
CASTTSGGTVQPQHF
>TRBD1|-|TRBV5-4|TRBJ2-7
CASSTKTGGAYDYEQYF
>TRBD1|-|TRBV11-2|TRBJ2-5
CASSPGQDQETQYF
>TRBD1|-|TRBV6-5|TRBJ2-5
CASSSYRGRSTQYF
>TRBD2|-|TRBV7-3|TRBJ2-3
CASSLTSGSVDTQYF
>TRBD1|-|TRBV7-9|TRBJ1-1
CASSLFDRGGTEAFF
>TRBD1|few|TRBV11-2|TRBJ2-7
CASSSGGQGGHEQYF
>-|-|TRBV7-2|TRBJ2-1
CASSSTPGSNEQFF
>-|-|TRBV30|TRBJ1-1
CAWARGTEAFF
>-|-|TRBV11-3|TRBJ2-5
CASSLGRLTDETQYF
>-|-|TRBV18|TRBJ1-6
CASSPTQINSPLHF
>-|-|TRBV7-2|TRBJ1-2
CASSLKGLGNYGYTF
>TRBD1|few|TRBV19|TRBJ1-5
CASSTRDRGFNQPQHF
>TRBD2|-|TRBV5-1|TRBJ2-5
CASSWGLAGEETQYF
>-|once|TRBV7-9|TRBJ1-5
CASSSGNYQPQHF
>TRBD1|-|TRBV18|TRBJ2-5
CASSASGGNLGETQYF
>TRBD2|-|TRBV7-2|TRBJ2-6
CASSLRAGSGANVLTF
>-|-|TRBV4-1|TRBJ2-5
CASSHGGRETQYF
>-|few|TRBV4-3|TRBJ2-5
CASSQSSVGGETQYF
>TRBD1|-|TRBV6-6|TRBJ2-6
CASSPDRGSSGANVLTF
>-|-|TRBV27|TRBJ1-4
CASSSGIWEKLFF
>TRBD1|-|TRBV9|TRBJ2-5
CASSVEPGGLQETQYF
>TRBD1|-|TRBV7-9|TRBJ1-4
CASSLTGGSEKLFF
>-|-|TRBV19|TRBJ1-1
CASREDSMNTEAFF
>-|-|TRBV19|TRBJ1-5
CASSAPGNSNQPQHF
>-|-|TRBV27|TRBJ2-2
CASSFERPNTGELFF
>TRBD2|-|TRBV4-3|TRBJ2-1
CASSQPLASGGPSYNEQFF
>TRBD1|-|TRBV5-1|TRBJ2-7
CASSKDRGIYEQYF
>-|-|TRBV29-1|TRBJ2-4
CSASGLSDIQYF
>TRBD2|-|TRBV10-2|TRBJ2-7
CASSELAGSYEQYF
>-|-|TRBV28|TRBJ2-5
CASSFGGLETQYF
>TRBD2|-|TRBV27|TRBJ2-3
CASRQGLDRSDTQYF
>TRBD1|-|TRBV5-6|TRBJ2-5
CASSWGKQGQETQYF